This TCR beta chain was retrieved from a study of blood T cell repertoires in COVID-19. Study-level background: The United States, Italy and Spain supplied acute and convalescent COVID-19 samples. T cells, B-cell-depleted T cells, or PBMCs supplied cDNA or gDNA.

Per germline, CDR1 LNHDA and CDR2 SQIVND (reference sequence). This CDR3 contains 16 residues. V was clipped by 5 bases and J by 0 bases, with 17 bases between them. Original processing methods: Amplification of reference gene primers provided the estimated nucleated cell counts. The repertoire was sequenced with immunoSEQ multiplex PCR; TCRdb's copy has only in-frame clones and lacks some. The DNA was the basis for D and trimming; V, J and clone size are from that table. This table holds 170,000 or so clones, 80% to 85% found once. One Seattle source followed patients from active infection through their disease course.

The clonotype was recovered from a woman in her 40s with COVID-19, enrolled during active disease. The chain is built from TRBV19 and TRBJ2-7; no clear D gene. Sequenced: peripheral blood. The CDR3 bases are TGTGCCAGTAGTGTGGCTGCCCCGCCCAGCTCCTACGAGCAGTACTTC. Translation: CASSVAAPPSSYEQYF. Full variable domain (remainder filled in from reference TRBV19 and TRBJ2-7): DGGITQSPKYLFRKEGQNVTLSCEQNLNHDAMYWYRQDPGQGLRLIYYSQIVNDFQKGDIAEGYSVSREKKESFPLTVTSAQKNPTAFYLCASSVAAPPSSYEQYFGPGTRLTVT.